These 22 T cell receptor beta chains originate from one sample sequenced in a study of vaccination effects on CD4 cells after COVID-19. Their antigen targets remain unknown. Viral peptide pools were used in the ViraFEST assay to expand antigen-specific CD4+ T cells, and sequencing came afterward. Culture lasted over 9 days before CD4+ T cell isolation. This person's SARS-CoV-2 infection, confirmed by PCR, occurred between March and December 2020. Two-dose vaccination with either BNT162b2 or mRNA-1273 was given to the participants. Some clones are missing from TCRdb's copy, which holds only in-frame ones; the method was immunoSEQ multiplex PCR. Of 14,000 or so clones listed, 80% are singletons. This specimen was CD4+ T cells from PBMCs cultured with SARS-CoV-2 spike peptides, taken after COVID-19 vaccination. Receptor source: a human donor who had a prior SARS-CoV-2 infection.

The sample holds a few counts of this clone. The chain recombines TRBV12-5 with TRBJ1-4; perhaps TRBD1 as D (5 bases). V lost 6 bases, J lost 8 bases, and 13 bases lay in between. The CDR3 spans 13 residues. Germline lookup yields CDR1 LGHNT and CDR2 FRNRAP. The CDR3 coding sequence is TGTGCTAGTGGGAAGGCAGGGCAGGAAAAACTGTTTTTT. Translation: CASGKAGQEKLFF. The variable domain in full, with the rest retrieved from reference TRBV12-5 and TRBJ1-4, is DARVTQTPRHKVTEMGQEVTMRCQPILGHNTVFWYRQTMMQGLELLAYFRNRAPLDDSGMPKDRFSAEMPDATLATLKIQPSEPRDSAVYFCASGKAGQEKLFFGSGTQLSVL.

There are a few counts of this clone. This CDR3 reads CASSRGNYEQYF. The CDR3 DNA sequence: TGTGCCAGCTCAAGGGGTAATTACGAGCAGTACTTC. The chain carries TRBV18 and TRBJ2-7; a weak D match, TRBD1 (5 bases). Deletions cut 5 bases from V and 4 bases from J, with 9 bases between. This CDR3 region has 12 residues. Germline V CDR1 and CDR2: KGHSH, LQKENI.

The chain links TRBV3-1 (or the pseudogene TRBV3-2) to TRBJ1-6, with a possible D match to TRBD1 (5 bases). The CDR3 consists of 19 residues. V dropped 0 bases and J dropped 0 bases, with 15 bases sitting between them. Germline V gene data show CDR1 as LGHDT and CDR2 as YNNKEL (reference sequence). CDR3 region: CASSQDRGRRSSYNSPLHF. CDR3 in DNA: TGTGCCAGCAGCCAAGATAGGGGACGGCGGAGCTCCTATAATTCACCCCTCCACTTT.

The chain couples TRBV6-5 to TRBJ2-2; D remains ambiguous. Trimming removed 6 bases at V and 0 bases at J, with 5 bases between. The length of the CDR3 is 13 residues. Per germline, CDR1 MNHEY and CDR2 SVGAGI. The CDR3 coding sequence is TGTGCCAGCAGGACTTCGAACACCGGGGAGCTGTTTTTT. This translates into CASRTSNTGELFF.

V usage is TRBV21-1 and J usage is TRBJ2-5. TRBV21-1 is noted as a pseudogene. This CDR3 spans 15 amino acids. CDR3 in amino acids: CASSTIKMLGETQYF. The CDR3, as DNA: TGTGCCAGCAGCACTATAAAGATGCTGGGGGAGACCCAGTACTTC.

This rearrangement joins TRBV6-5 to TRBJ1-1; D unresolved. The CDR3 totals 15 residues. The germline V gene has CDR1 MNHEY and CDR2 SVGAGI. With 0 bases removed from V and 5 bases from J, the gap between germline ends came to 13 bases. CDR3 amino acids: CASSYSLSAATEAFF. The CDR3 DNA follows: TGTGCCAGCAGTTACTCCCTTTCAGCTGCGACTGAAGCTTTCTTT.

The rearrangement joins TRBV18 to TRBJ2-1, with D hard to call. Trimming cost V 4 bases and J 0 bases, with 7 bases left between them. CDR1 and CDR2 from the germline V gene are KGHSH and LQKENI. CDR3 length: 14 amino acids. Here the CDR3 reads CASSRLASYNEQFF. CDR3 nucleotide sequence: TGTGCCAGCTCACGGCTGGCCTCCTACAATGAGCAGTTCTTC.

The CDR3: CASRRTVFEQYF. As DNA, the CDR3 is TGTGCCAGCAGAAGGACGGTTTTCGAGCAGTACTTC. The chain has TRBV6-5 and TRBJ2-7; the D is unclear. CDR1 MNHEY and CDR2 SVGAGI come from the germline V gene. V lost 6 bases, J lost 6 bases, and 12 bases lay in between. This CDR3 is 12 amino acids long.

The gene calls are TRBV6-2 or TRBV6-3 and TRBJ2-5, with 7 bases matching TRBD2. This CDR3 comprises 19 residues. CDR1 and CDR2 (germline): MNHEY, SVGEGT. V lost 2 bases, J lost 2 bases, and 17 bases stayed unmatched. CDR3 sequence: CASSYPIPLLAPGQETQYF. The DNA for the CDR3 is TGTGCCAGCAGTTACCCGATACCTCTACTAGCGCCGGGACAAGAGACCCAGTACTTC.

The rearrangement uses TRBV4-2 and TRBJ2-7, with TRBD2 matching 8 bases. The CDR3 runs to 16 residues. Looked up from germline, CDR1 is LGHNA and CDR2 is YNFKEQ. With 4 bases clipped from V and 2 bases from J, the junction kept 10 bases outside the gene matches. The CDR3 region has the DNA TGTGCCAGCAGCCCCCGGGGGGGAGAGGACCCCTACGAGCAGTACTTC. It translates to CASSPRGGEDPYEQYF.

This chain joins TRBV15 and TRBJ2-5, with 8 positions matching TRBD2. Trimming cost V 1 base and J 5 bases; bases outside gene matches: 3. Germline loops: CDR1 LNHNV, CDR2 YYDKDF (reference sequence). The CDR3 sequence is 14 residues long. The CDR3 DNA follows: TGTGCCACCAGCAGAGCGGGGGGGTGGGAGACCCAGTACTTC. Translated, it gives CATSRAGGWETQYF. Full variable domain (missing parts from reference TRBV15 and TRBJ2-5): DAMVIQNPRYQVTQFGKPVTLSCSQTLNHNVMYWYQQKSSQAPKLLFHYYDKDFNNEADTPDNFQSRRPNTSFCFLDIRSPGLGDTAMYLCATSRAGGWETQYFGPGTRLLVL.

This clone was observed a few times. The rearrangement links TRBV5-5 to TRBJ2-7; D remains unclear. The CDR3 has 13 amino acids. V was clipped by 0 bases and J by 6 bases, with 10 bases between them. From germline, CDR1 is SGHKS and CDR2 YYEKEE (reference sequence). CDR3 region: CASSLGWSREQYF. CDR3 in DNA: TGTGCCAGCAGCTTGGGGTGGTCTCGCGAGCAGTACTTC.

The rearrangement joins TRBV2 to TRBJ2-5; maybe TRBD1 (5 bases). Germline-derived CDR1 and CDR2 are SNHLY and FYNNEI. CDR3 size: 13 residues. The V end was cut by 6 bases, the J end by 4 bases, with 12 bases between. The CDR3 loop is CASSADSVETQYF. The CDR3 DNA sequence: TGTGCCAGCAGCGCCGACAGCGTAGAGACCCAGTACTTC.

This chain joins TRBV6-6 and TRBJ1-2; D ambiguous. V shed 5 bases and J shed 2 bases, with 3 bases lying between them. CDR3 length equals 11 residues. Germline CDR1 MNHNY, CDR2 SVGAGI (reference sequence). The CDR3 reads CASSLNYGYTF. The CDR3 DNA sequence: TGTGCCAGCAGTCTCAACTATGGCTACACCTTC.

The J gene is TRBJ1-1, the V gene TRBV25-1, with a weak D call TRBD1 (5 bases). Germline V gene sequence: CDR1 MGHDK, CDR2 SYGVNS. The CDR3 is made up of 13 amino acids. Trimming took off 3 bases at V and 3 bases at J, with 8 bases between the two ends. In nucleotides, the CDR3 is TGTGCCAGCAGTGACCCGACAGACACTGAAGCTTTCTTT. Translated, it gives CASSDPTDTEAFF.

The rearrangement joins TRBV9 to TRBJ1-1, with D hard to call. Trimming took 0 bases from V and 6 from J, leaving 3 bases between them. This CDR3 has 11 residues. Germline values: CDR1 SGDLS, CDR2 YYNGEE. The CDR3 region has the DNA TGTGCCAGCAGCGTAGCAGCTGAAGCTTTCTTT. As protein: CASSVAAEAFF.

This clone showed up just a few times. The genes are TRBV4-2 and TRBJ2-2; 12 bases are shared with TRBD2. Looked up from germline, CDR1 is LGHNA and CDR2 is YNFKEQ. The V gene end was trimmed by 0 bases and the J gene end by 7 bases; junction bases not matched to a gene: 6. This CDR3 contains 17 residues. The CDR3 sequence: CASSQDPASGGDGELFF. Here the CDR3 DNA reads TGTGCCAGCAGCCAAGATCCGGCTAGCGGGGGGGACGGGGAGCTGTTTTTT.

The V call is TRBV4-1, the J call TRBJ2-5; 10 bases fit TRBD2. The CDR3 totals 17 residues. After removal of 4 bases from V and 1 base from J, the junction contained 9 bases not matched to a gene. In germline, CDR1 is MGHRA, CDR2 YSYEKL. CDR3 amino acids: CASSPRALAGTQETQYF. The CDR3 nucleotides are TGCGCCAGCAGCCCAAGAGCACTAGCGGGGACCCAAGAGACCCAGTACTTC.

The chain combines TRBV4-3 with TRBJ2-1; D unresolved. Germline V gene lookup returns CDR1 LGHNA and CDR2 YSLEER. CDR3 length: 14 amino acids. Trimming removed 0 bases at V and 11 bases at J, with 14 bases between. The CDR3 bases are TGCGCCAGCAGCCAAGATCTGACGGCAAGAAAGCAGTTCTTC. Its translation is CASSQDLTARKQFF.

Judged by abundance, this clone is large. The rearrangement uses TRBV7-8 and TRBJ1-2; D not resolved. The CDR3 sequence is 14 residues long. Germline CDR1 SGHVS, CDR2 FQNEAQ. V lost 6 bases and J lost 0, with 11 bases in between. The CDR3 loop reads CASSPWSANYGYTF. The CDR3, as DNA: TGTGCCAGCAGTCCCTGGTCAGCTAACTATGGCTACACCTTC.

V usage is TRBV23-1 and J usage is TRBJ2-2; the D gene is possibly TRBD2 (6 bases). TRBV23-1 is an open reading frame, and its role is uncertain. Trimming removed 3 bases at V and 6 bases at J, with 17 bases between. This CDR3 comprises 16 residues. In DNA, the CDR3 is TGCGCCAGCAGTCATCGGTACGGGAGTTTTCCCGGGGAGCTGTTTTTT. Residues: CASSHRYGSFPGELFF.

This sequence joins TRBV11-2 and TRBJ1-5, with TRBD1 matching over 10 bases. The ends lost 5 bases at V and 6 bases at J; junction bases unmatched: 7. The germline gives CDR1 SGHAT, CDR2 FQNNGV. The CDR3 spans 15 residues. The CDR3 DNA reads as TGTGCCAGCAGCCCGGACAGGGGGTTGGGTCAGCCCCAGCATTTT. Translating gives CASSPDRGLGQPQHF. Full variable domain (missing parts from reference TRBV11-2 and TRBJ1-5): EAGVAQSPRYKIIEKRQSVAFWCNPISGHATLYWYQQILGQGPKLLIQFQNNGVVDDSQLPKDRFSAERLKGVDSTLKIQPAKLEDSAVYLCASSPDRGLGQPQHFGDGTRLSIL.